The rows below give T cell receptor beta chains drawn from one sample of a study of metastatic and nonmetastatic thyroid tumors. TCRdb reprocessed the PCR reads via MiXCR. The sample has about 33,000 clones, 15% to 20% seen once. Material for sequencing was blood. Receptors originate from a female donor with papillary thyroid cancer or a benign thyroid nodule (not recorded which). Some clones in this sample may be carry-over from other donors' samples. Both conserved end residues are part of each CDR3. A D gene is named only where the DNA matches it firmly. The size of a clone is reported for some rows only, either as once, few or many, or as a class for expanded clones.

V gene: TRBV6-1; D gene: NA; J gene: TRBJ2-1; clone size: medium-sized; CDR3 protein: CASSGTREQFF; CDR3 DNA: TGTGCCAGCAGTGGTACTAGGGAGCAGTTCTTC
V gene: TRBV3-1; D gene: TRBD2; J gene: TRBJ2-2; clone size: many; CDR3 protein: CASSRGRLAGELFF; CDR3 DNA: TGTGCCAGCAGCCGCGGGAGGCTCGCCGGGGAGCTGTTTTTT
V gene: TRBV28; D gene: NA; J gene: TRBJ2-2; clone size: many; CDR3 protein: CASSPSEQFYTGELFF; CDR3 DNA: TGTGCCAGCAGCCCAAGTGAACAGTTCTACACCGGGGAGCTGTTTTTT
V gene: TRBV6-1; D gene: TRBD2; J gene: TRBJ2-3; clone size: many; CDR3 protein: CASSLLWREGTDTQYF; CDR3 DNA: TGTGCCAGCAGTCTATTGTGGCGGGAGGGCACAGATACGCAGTATTTT
V gene: TRBV5-1; D gene: NA; J gene: TRBJ1-2; clone size: many; CDR3 protein: CASSLVASNYGYTF; CDR3 DNA: TGCGCCAGCAGCTTGGTTGCATCTAACTATGGCTACACCTTC
V gene: TRBV5-1; D gene: TRBD2; J gene: TRBJ2-5; clone size: many; CDR3 protein: CASSFLASGKETQYF; CDR3 DNA: TGCGCCAGCAGCTTCCTCGCTAGCGGTAAAGAGACCCAGTACTTC
V gene: TRBV6-1; D gene: NA; J gene: TRBJ2-6; clone size: NA; CDR3 protein: CAGSVENSGSNVLTF; CDR3 DNA: TGTGCCGGCAGTGTGGAAAACTCTGGGTCCAACGTCCTGACTTTC
V gene: TRBV4-2; D gene: NA; J gene: TRBJ2-6; clone size: many; CDR3 protein: CASSQETSGANVLTF; CDR3 DNA: TGTGCCAGCAGCCAAGAAACCTCTGGGGCCAACGTCCTGACTTTC
V gene: TRBV9; D gene: NA; J gene: TRBJ2-3; clone size: many; CDR3 protein: CASSQWGVGGSTDTQYF; CDR3 DNA: TGTGCCAGCAGCCAGTGGGGGGTAGGGGGGAGCACAGATACGCAGTATTTT
V gene: TRBV2; D gene: NA; J gene: TRBJ1-3; clone size: many; CDR3 protein: CASRERGPGNTIYF; CDR3 DNA: TGTGCCAGCAGGGAAAGGGGCCCCGGAAACACCATATATTTT
V gene: TRBV28; D gene: NA; J gene: TRBJ1-2; clone size: many; CDR3 protein: CASSSPTGPYGYTF; CDR3 DNA: TGTGCCAGCAGTTCCCCGACGGGCCCCTATGGCTACACCTTC
V gene: TRBV2; D gene: NA; J gene: TRBJ2-1; clone size: many; CDR3 protein: CASSERMSSYNEQFF; CDR3 DNA: TGTGCCAGCAGTGAAAGAATGAGCTCCTACAATGAGCAGTTCTTC
V gene: TRBV6-1; D gene: NA; J gene: TRBJ1-4; clone size: few; CDR3 protein: CASSEAPWGGVNEKLFF; CDR3 DNA: TGTGCCAGCAGTGAAGCCCCGTGGGGCGGGGTTAATGAAAAACTGTTTTTT